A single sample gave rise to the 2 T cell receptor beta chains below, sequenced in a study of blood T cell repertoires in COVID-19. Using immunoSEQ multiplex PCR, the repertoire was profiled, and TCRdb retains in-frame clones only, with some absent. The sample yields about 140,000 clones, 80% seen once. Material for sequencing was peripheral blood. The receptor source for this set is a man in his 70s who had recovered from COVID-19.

CDR3 sequence reads: CASSTSSGRLETQYF. The CDR3, as DNA: TGCGCCAGCAGCACTTCTAGCGGGAGGTTGGAGACCCAGTACTTC. The V gene is TRBV5-1, the J gene TRBJ2-5, with TRBD2 matching over 11 bases. The CDR3 is 15 residues long. The junction had 7 bases not matched to a gene; V was cut back by 4 bases and J by 5 bases. The V gene's germline CDR1 is SGHRS and CDR2 YFSETQ.

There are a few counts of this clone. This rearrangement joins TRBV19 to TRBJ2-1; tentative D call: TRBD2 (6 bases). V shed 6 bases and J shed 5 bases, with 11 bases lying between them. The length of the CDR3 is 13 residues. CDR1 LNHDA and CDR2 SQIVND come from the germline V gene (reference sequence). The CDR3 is CASSPGLNNEQFF. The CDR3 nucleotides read TGTGCCAGTAGCCCGGGACTCAACAATGAGCAGTTCTTC.